One and the same sample provided the 10 T cell receptor beta chains below, sequenced in a study of cytomegalovirus exposure and HLA in healthy donors. PCR amplification relied on 60 Vbeta primers (plus 13 Jbeta primers). Only in-frame clones appear in the TCRdb table, and some are missing; sequencing was by immunoSEQ multiplex PCR. The sample has tens of thousands of clones, roughly 90% seen once. Input material: PBMCs. All receptors derive from a woman aged 18-29 years in good health and CMV-seronegative.

This clone was counted between two and nine times. The chain couples TRBV4-2 to TRBJ1-2; weak D call: TRBD1 (5 bases). The V end lost 1 base, the J end lost 8 bases, and 14 bases lay between the germline ends. CDR1 is LGHNA and CDR2 is YNFKEQ in the germline V gene. The CDR3 is made up of 14 amino acids. In nucleotides, the CDR3 is TGTGCCAGCAGCCAAGGGTCAGGGCAGTGGGGCTACACCTTC. Protein: CASSQGSGQWGYTF.

This chain links TRBV7-9 with TRBJ2-1; 11 bases map to TRBD2. The V gene's germline CDR1 is SEHNR and CDR2 FQNEAQ (reference sequence). There are 16 residues in the CDR3. Losses at the gene ends were 2 bases for V and 8 bases for J; bases not matched to a gene: 8. The CDR3 loop reads CASSLRLAGGKDEQFF. Here the CDR3 DNA reads TGTGCCAGCAGCTTACGGCTAGCGGGAGGTAAAGATGAGCAGTTCTTC. Complete variable domain (other parts from reference TRBV7-9 and TRBJ2-1): DTGVSQNPRHKITKRGQNVTFRCDPISEHNRLYWYRQTLGQGPEFLTYFQNEAQLEKSRLLSDRFSAERPKGSFSTLEIQRTEQGDSAMYLCASSLRLAGGKDEQFFGPGTRLTVL.

The chain is built from TRBV18 and TRBJ2-7; perhaps TRBD2 as D (6 bases). Germline assignment: CDR1 KGHSH and CDR2 LQKENI. This CDR3 region has 14 residues. V dropped 3 bases and J dropped 2 bases, with 11 bases sitting between them. CDR3 bases: TGTGCCAGCTCACCCCGGCGGGATGCCTACGAGCAGTACTTC. Its translation is CASSPRRDAYEQYF. The full variable domain, rest sourced from reference TRBV18 and TRBJ2-7, is NAGVMQNPRHLVRRRGQEARLRCSPMKGHSHVYWYRQLPEEGLKFMVYLQKENIIDESGMPKERFSAEFPKEGPSILRIQQVVRGDSAAYFCASSPRRDAYEQYFGPGTRLTVT.

This sequence joins TRBV6-6 and TRBJ2-7; TRBD2 matches 7 bases. CDR3 length equals 14 residues. With V trimmed by 6 bases and J by 0 bases, 5 bases remained unmatched. Germline V gene lookup returns CDR1 MNHNY and CDR2 SVGAGI (reference sequence). CDR3 residues: CASRNRDYSYEQYF. The CDR3 nucleotides are TGTGCCAGCAGAAACCGGGACTACTCCTACGAGCAGTACTTC.

V and J are TRBV7-9 and TRBJ2-5, with TRBD2 as a possible D gene (7 bases). The DNA end is more similar to TRBJ2-7, so the J call may be wrong. This CDR3 has 13 residues. Germline V gene sequence: CDR1 SEHNR, CDR2 FQNEAQ (reference sequence). The CDR3 DNA follows: TGTGCCAGCAGCCTCGCCGGGGGGCTCGAGCAGTACTTC. Amino acids: CASSLAGGLEQYF.

Here the CDR3 DNA reads TGTGCCAGCAGTTCACTCCGACCGCGGGACGAGCAGTACTTC. Translating gives CASSSLRPRDEQYF. The chain employs TRBV6-5 and TRBJ2-7; D perhaps matches TRBD2 (5 bases). V was clipped by 4 bases and J by 5 bases, with 15 bases between them. CDR1 and CDR2 from the germline V gene are MNHEY and SVGAGI. The CDR3 runs to 14 residues.

The gene calls are TRBV5-5 and TRBJ2-3, with 8 bases fitting TRBD1. The germline V gene encodes CDR1 SGHKS and CDR2 YYEKEE (reference sequence). The V gene end was trimmed by 0 bases and the J gene end by 4 bases; junction bases not matched to a gene: 7. CDR3 size: 16 residues. In nucleotides, the CDR3 is TGTGCCAGCAGCTTGGAGGGGGACAGGTCCCCAGATACGCAGTATTTT. Amino acid sequence: CASSLEGDRSPDTQYF.

The chain couples TRBV11-2 to TRBJ2-1; 10 bases fit TRBD2. Trimming took 5 bases from V and 12 from J; bases not matched to a gene: 7. This CDR3 spans 13 amino acids. Germline V lookup: CDR1 SGHAT, CDR2 FQNNGV. The chain's CDR3 is CASSESGRAWQFF. In DNA form, the CDR3 reads TGTGCCAGCAGCGAAAGCGGGAGGGCTTGGCAGTTCTTC.

The chain uses TRBV11-2 and TRBJ2-3, with 7 positions matching TRBD2. The CDR3 is 15 residues long. Germline V gene sequence: CDR1 SGHAT, CDR2 FQNNGV. With V trimmed by 1 base and J by 6 bases, 7 bases remained unmatched. The CDR3 nucleotides read TGTGCCAGCAGCTTAGCGGCGGGAGCTGTGGATACGCAGTATTTT. This encodes CASSLAAGAVDTQYF.

The V gene is TRBV15, the J gene TRBJ2-7; no firm D call. V lost 1 base and J lost 6, with 19 bases in between. The CDR3 contains 16 residues. Germline V CDR1 and CDR2: LNHNV, YYDKDF (reference sequence). CDR3 DNA: TGTGCCACCAGCAGAGCTGGAGTAGGTCCGTTCGTCGAGCAGTACTTC. Translated: CATSRAGVGPFVEQYF.